The rows below give T cell receptor beta chains drawn from one sample of a study of blood T cell repertoires in COVID-19. Method: immunoSEQ multiplex PCR; TCRdb's copy keeps in-frame clones and lacks some. The sample records 200,000 to 300,000 clones, around four fifths being singletons. Sequencing input: peripheral blood. All receptors derive from a man aged 55-75 years with acute or convalescent COVID-19. Both conserved end residues are part of each CDR3. A D gene is named only where the DNA matches it firmly. Rows may omit the clone size; those that give it use once, few, many or a size class.

D	size	V	J	DNA	CDR3
TRBD1	-	TRBV27	TRBJ1-2	TGTGCCAGCAGTCGACAGGGCCTTAGTCCCCCCGGGGGCTACACCTTC	CASSRQGLSPPGGYTF
TRBD2	-	TRBV10-3	TRBJ2-1	TGTGCCACCAACGGGGGGGTGGTCTTCAATGAGCAGTTCTTC	CATNGGVVFNEQFF
TRBD1	-	TRBV7-7	TRBJ2-2	TGTGCTAGCAGCTTCGATCCCCGGGACAGGGTGAACACCGGGGAGCTGTTTTTT	CASSFDPRDRVNTGELFF
TRBD2	-	TRBV11-2	TRBJ2-7	TGTGCCAGCAGCCCTCCGGGGTTAGCGGGAGACCGGTTGGGAGAGCAGTACTTC	CASSPPGLAGDRLGEQYF
-	-	TRBV25-1	TRBJ1-6	TGTGCCAGCAGCCCGAGCGGGGGGGGCTCACCCCTCCACTTT	CASSPSGGGSPLHF
TRBD1	-	TRBV6-5	TRBJ2-3	TGTGCCAGCAGTTACAATCTGGACAGGGCCACAGATACGCAGTATTTT	CASSYNLDRATDTQYF
-	-	TRBV10-3	TRBJ2-5	TGTGCCATCCGCGGGACTGAAGAGACCCAGTACTTC	CAIRGTEETQYF
TRBD1	-	TRBV5-1	TRBJ1-5	TGCGCCAGCAGCTTGGGACAGGGGGGAGGTCAGCCCCAGCATTTT	CASSLGQGGGQPQHF
-	-	TRBV18	TRBJ1-2	TGTGCCAGCTCACCATCTCAGGAGGGCTATGGCTACACCTTC	CASSPSQEGYGYTF
TRBD2	once	TRBV9	TRBJ2-7	TGTGCCAGCAGCGCGTTAGCGGGAGGAGACTACGAGCAGTACTTC	CASSALAGGDYEQYF
-	once	TRBV14	TRBJ1-2	TGTGCCAGCAGCCAAACACCCAGGGGTAACTATGGCTACACCTTC	CASSQTPRGNYGYTF
-	-	TRBV5-1	TRBJ2-3	TGCGCCAGCAGCTTATTGGGGGGACTTATCACAGATACGCAGTATTTT	CASSLLGGLITDTQYF
TRBD1	-	TRBV29-1	TRBJ2-7	TGCAGCGTTGAAGAAAGGGACAGGGTCTCCTACGAGCAGTACTTC	CSVEERDRVSYEQYF
TRBD2	-	TRBV30	TRBJ2-3	TGTGCCTGCGCCGGGGGACTAGCCGGAGATACGCAGTATTTT	CACAGGLAGDTQYF
-	few	TRBV11-2	TRBJ1-1	TGTGCCAGCAGCCTAGACCGCAGGGGTACATTGGGACTGAACACTGAAGCTTTCTTT	CASSLDRRGTLGLNTEAFF
TRBD2	-	TRBV28	TRBJ2-1	TGTGCCAGCACCTCGGGCGCTAGCGGGAAAAGACGCAATGAGCAGTTCTTC	CASTSGASGKRRNEQFF
TRBD1	-	TRBV5-6	TRBJ1-2	TGTGCCAGCAGCGTGGGGCCAGGGGGCCGGTATGGCTACACCTTC	CASSVGPGGRYGYTF
TRBD1	-	TRBV7-9	TRBJ1-2	TGTGCCAGCAGCTTAGTCACCTCAGGGGGAAGCTACACCTTC	CASSLVTSGGSYTF
-	-	TRBV6-5	TRBJ2-7	TGTGCCAGCAGTTTAGTTCCAGCGAGCTCCTACGAGCAGTACTTC	CASSLVPASSYEQYF
-	-	TRBV3-1/TRBV3-2	TRBJ2-7	TGTGCCAGCAGCCACTCTAGAGGGGAGCAGTACTTC	CASSHSRGEQYF
-	-	TRBV10-3	TRBJ1-2	TGTGCCATCAGCGACAAATCCGGGACATCGGTTGGCTACACCTTC	CAISDKSGTSVGYTF
-	-	TRBV27	TRBJ2-4	TGTGCCAGCAGTGGGGCGAGCATTCAGTACTTC	CASSGASIQYF
-	-	TRBV19	TRBJ2-7	TGTGCCAGTAGTACGGGACTTTCCTACGAGCAGTACTTC	CASSTGLSYEQYF
TRBD2	-	TRBV2	TRBJ2-7	TGTGCCAGCACCCCGGGGGGGGGATCCTACGAGCAGTACTTC	CASTPGGGSYEQYF
-	-	TRBV7-9	TRBJ1-1	TGTGCCAGCAGCCAGACCAGACACATGAACACTGAAGCTTTCTTT	CASSQTRHMNTEAFF
-	-	TRBV7-9	TRBJ1-5	TGTGCCAGCAGCTTCGGAGGGAATCAGCCCCAGCATTTT	CASSFGGNQPQHF
-	-	TRBV19	TRBJ2-7	TGTGCCAGCACCGGGACATTCCCCTACGAGCAGTACTTC	CASTGTFPYEQYF
-	-	TRBV12-2	TRBJ1-3	TGTGCAAGTCGCTTCCACACTTACAGGACGTATGGAAACACCATATATTTT	CASRFHTYRTYGNTIYF
-	-	TRBV7-9	TRBJ1-1	TGTGCCAGCAGCTTACAGTACCGCGGGGGAGCTTTCTTT	CASSLQYRGGAFF
TRBD1	-	TRBV4-3	TRBJ2-7	TGCGCCAGCAGCCAAAGACAGGGGTTGCAGCAGTACTTC	CASSQRQGLQQYF
TRBD2	-	TRBV7-2	TRBJ2-7	TGTGCCAGCAGCTTGGGGACTAGCGGACCCTACGAGCAGTACTTC	CASSLGTSGPYEQYF
TRBD1	-	TRBV9	TRBJ2-2	TGTGCCAGCAGCCCCCGGGACAGGGCCACCCCGACAGAGACCGGGGAGCTGTTTTTT	CASSPRDRATPTETGELFF
-	-	TRBV5-4	TRBJ2-3	TGTGCCAGCAGCTTGGGCGGGGCAGATACGCAGTATTTT	CASSLGGADTQYF
TRBD1	-	TRBV28	TRBJ1-2	TGTGCCAGCAGTTCGGGACAGGGGTACGGCTACACCTTC	CASSSGQGYGYTF
-	-	TRBV19	TRBJ2-7	TGTGCCAGTAGTACATCCGGGGGACGGGATTCCTACGAGCAGTACTTC	CASSTSGGRDSYEQYF
-	once	TRBV4-1	TRBJ1-2	TGCGCCAGCAGCCAAGAACCAGCAGTGGGGAGCATATATGGCTACACCTTC	CASSQEPAVGSIYGYTF
-	-	TRBV7-6	TRBJ2-5	TGTGCCATTGAGGGGGGAGCGGGAAGCCAAGAGACCCAGTACTTC	CAIEGGAGSQETQYF
-	-	TRBV7-2	TRBJ1-6	TGTGCCAGCAGCCCCCGGGGGGGTGTCGGTAATAATTCACCCCTCCACTTT	CASSPRGGVGNNSPLHF
-	-	TRBV3-1/TRBV3-2	TRBJ2-7	TGTGCCAGCAGCCAAGCCACCTACGAGCAGTACTTC	CASSQATYEQYF
TRBD2	-	TRBV7-9	TRBJ2-2	TGTGCCAGCAGCTTAAATGCGGGAGGGCCGAACACCGGGGAGCTGTTTTTT	CASSLNAGGPNTGELFF
-	-	TRBV27	TRBJ2-6	TGTGCCAGCAGTTTAGGGGGGTTTGGGGCCAACGTCCTGACTTTC	CASSLGGFGANVLTF
-	-	TRBV7-9	TRBJ1-2	TGTGCCAGCAGCTTAGCGTACCTGGGGGCAGGGGCCGGTTATGGCTACACCTTC	CASSLAYLGAGAGYGYTF
TRBD1	-	TRBV5-1	TRBJ1-5	TGCGCCAGCAGCTTGGGACCACAGGGGGATCAGCCCCAGCATTTT	CASSLGPQGDQPQHF
TRBD1	once	TRBV15	TRBJ1-2	TGTGCCACCAGCAGGGTTCGGACAGGCTCTGGCTACACCTTC	CATSRVRTGSGYTF
TRBD2	-	TRBV9	TRBJ2-7	TGTGCCAGCAGCTACCTAGCGGGAGTAAATTACGAGCAGTACTTC	CASSYLAGVNYEQYF
TRBD2	-	TRBV6-5	TRBJ2-1	TGTGCCAGCAGTTACGCGGGAGGACGTCGAAATGAGCAGTTCTTC	CASSYAGGRRNEQFF
-	-	TRBV30	TRBJ2-5	TGTGCCTGGAGCACCTACCTCCTCCTTCGGGAGACCCAGTACTTC	CAWSTYLLLRETQYF